This T cell receptor (beta chain) was captured in a study of cytomegalovirus exposure and HLA in healthy donors. The CDR3 is 15 residues long. The V gene's germline CDR1 is SGHRS and CDR2 YFSETQ. Trimming took 0 bases from V and 5 from J, leaving 12 bases between them. Primers included in the PCR were 60 Vbeta and 13 Jbeta primers. Assay: immunoSEQ multiplex PCR; the TCRdb copy retains only in-frame clones and omits some. The sample consists of roughly 150,000 clones, approximately 88% of them appearing once. This chain joins TRBV5-1 and TRBJ2-1; D possibly corresponds to TRBD2 (6 bases). This receptor was taken from a boy aged 2 to 9 in good health and CMV-seronegative. The source material was PBMCs. CDR3 region: CASSLGLGTDNEQFF. In DNA, the CDR3 is TGCGCCAGCAGCTTGGGGTTAGGGACTGACAATGAGCAGTTCTTC.